A single sample gave rise to the 21 T cell receptor beta chains below, sequenced in a study of blood T cell repertoires in COVID-19. Sequencing used immunoSEQ multiplex PCR; TCRdb keeps in-frame clones, though not all of them. The table includes 20,000 or so clones, around 89% detected once. The sample consisted of PBMCs or T cells enriched from blood (not recorded which). These receptors originate from a woman aged 25 to 39 who had recovered from COVID-19.

J is TRBJ2-6 and V is TRBV27; 8 bases fit TRBD1. There are 19 residues in the CDR3. J gave up 0 bases and V 5 bases, and 12 bases lay outside the gene matches. Germline lookup yields CDR1 MNHEY and CDR2 SMNVEV (reference sequence). As DNA, the CDR3 is TGTGCCAGCAGTCACCTCGGTCAGGGGGCGAGCTCTGGGGCCAACGTCCTGACTTTC. This codes for CASSHLGQGASSGANVLTF.

This clone occurred a few times. The chain carries TRBV5-4 and TRBJ1-2; the D is unclear. CDR1 and CDR2 from the germline V gene are SGHNT and YYREEE (reference sequence). This CDR3 is built from 16 residues. V lost 4 bases and J 3 bases, leaving 19 bases between the germline ends. The DNA for the CDR3 is TGTGCCAGCAGCCCCCCCGGAGGGTTGCTTGACTATGGCTACACCTTC. Translation: CASSPPGGLLDYGYTF.

The chain links TRBV6-5 to TRBJ2-7; TRBD2 matches 8 bases. The junction had 12 bases not matched to a gene; V was cut back by 8 bases and J by 6 bases. Germline CDR1 MNHEY, CDR2 SVGAGI. The CDR3 sequence is 14 residues long. This CDR3 is CASDSSAGVGEQYF. The DNA of the CDR3 is TGTGCCAGCGATAGCTCAGCGGGGGTAGGCGAGCAGTACTTC.

In its sample, this clone was seen a few times. The chain couples TRBV6-2 or TRBV6-3 to TRBJ1-1; D gene uncertain. The germline V gene has CDR1 MNHEY and CDR2 SVGEGT. Trimming took off 3 bases at V and 0 bases at J, with 8 bases between the two ends. The CDR3 extends over 14 amino acids. CDR3 DNA: TGTGCCAGCAGTTATCTTGGAGTGAACACTGAAGCTTTCTTT. Encoded protein: CASSYLGVNTEAFF.

The V and J genes are TRBV12-3 or TRBV12-4 and TRBJ2-5, with 7 bases aligning to TRBD1. V gave up 7 bases and J gave up 0 bases; unmatched junction bases: 2. This CDR3 has 13 amino acids. CDR3 in amino acids: CASTRGYQETQYF. As DNA, the CDR3 is TGTGCCAGCACCAGGGGGTACCAAGAGACCCAGTACTTC.

A note on this clone: Relative to the germline gene, one junction end is altered; a read error may explain this. The CDR3 sequence is CARRGPSSYNEQFF. The CDR3 DNA is TGTGCCCGGAGGGGGCCAAGCTCCTACAATGAGCAGTTCTTC. V usage is TRBV30 and J usage is TRBJ2-1; TRBD1 is a possible D gene (7 bases). The CDR3 is 14 amino acids. The germline V gene has CDR1 GTSNPN and CDR2 SVGIG (reference sequence).

The chain employs TRBV15 and TRBJ1-4; 7 bases agree with TRBD1. In germline, CDR1 is LNHNV, CDR2 YYDKDF (reference sequence). J was trimmed by 7 bases and V by 1 base; bases with no gene match: 6. The CDR3 runs to 15 residues. Here the CDR3 DNA reads TGTGCCACCAGCAGAGGCAGGGGGTTAGGTGAAAAACTGTTTTTT. This translates into CATSRGRGLGEKLFF.

V gene TRBV30 combines with J gene TRBJ2-3, with 10 bases lining up with TRBD2. The CDR3 consists of 17 residues. Unmatched junction bases numbered 13, after V lost 2 bases and J lost 5 bases. Germline-derived CDR1 and CDR2 are GTSNPN and SVGIG (reference sequence). This chain's CDR3 is CAWSRDLSGGAGDTQYF. The CDR3 DNA follows: TGTGCCTGGAGTCGGGACCTGAGCGGGGGGGCCGGAGATACGCAGTATTTT.

The chain recombines TRBV28 with TRBJ1-5; no reliable D call. V lost 3 bases and J 0 bases, leaving 12 bases between the germline ends. The CDR3 loop spans 16 amino acids. Per the germline V gene, CDR1 is MDHEN and CDR2 is SYDVKM. CDR3 amino acids: CASSLPRVTSNQPQHF. The CDR3 nucleotides read TGTGCCAGCAGTTTGCCCCGGGTCACTAGCAATCAGCCCCAGCATTTT.

V and J are TRBV24-1 and TRBJ1-2; D gene uncertain. CDR1 and CDR2 from the germline V gene are KGHDR and SFDVKD. The CDR3 length is 13 residues. The germline V and J ends were trimmed by 3 bases and 4 bases, with 8 bases remaining between them. CDR3 loop: CATSDPSFYGYTF. DNA for the CDR3: TGTGCCACCAGTGATCCCTCCTTCTATGGCTACACCTTC.

This sequence joins TRBV21-1 and TRBJ1-5. TRBV21-1 counts as a pseudogene. The CDR3 has 16 residues. CDR3 in DNA: TGTGCCAGCAGCCCTAGAAGAGACGGGTCGGGTCAGCCCCAGCATTTT. This translates into CASSPRRDGSGQPQHF.

V is TRBV6-2 or TRBV6-3 and J is TRBJ2-1; 7 bases agree with TRBD2. V lost 6 bases, J lost 5 bases, and 10 bases stayed unmatched. The CDR3 runs to 15 residues. The germline gives CDR1 MNHEY, CDR2 SVGEGT. CDR3 DNA sequence: TGTGCCAGCAGCCTCCTCCGGGGAGGGAACAATGAGCAGTTCTTC. As protein: CASSLLRGGNNEQFF.

The CDR3 is CASSPGGGEGYTF. CDR3 DNA: TGTGCCAGCAGCCCCGGGGGGGGCGAGGGCTACACCTTC. This chain uses TRBV3-1 (or the pseudogene TRBV3-2) with TRBJ1-2; D perhaps matches TRBD1 (6 bases). This CDR3 spans 13 amino acids. Trimming shortened V by 4 bases and J by 8 bases, and 14 bases separated the two germline ends. Per germline, CDR1 LGHDT and CDR2 YNNKEL (reference sequence).

The chain couples TRBV6-2 or TRBV6-3 to TRBJ2-5, with D uncertain. Between the trimmed V and J ends, which lost 2 bases and 6 bases, there was a span of 4 bases. The V gene's germline CDR1 is MNHEY and CDR2 SVGEGT. This CDR3 is built from 11 residues. The CDR3 spells CASSYGQTQYF. Written as DNA, the CDR3 is TGTGCCAGCAGTTACGGCCAGACCCAGTACTTC.

This chain uses TRBV6-5 with TRBJ2-2; no reliable D call. CDR1 and CDR2 (germline): MNHEY, SVGAGI. V gave up 5 bases and J gave up 6 bases, with 13 bases separating them. The CDR3 is 14 residues long. The CDR3: CASSPTPQAGELFF. DNA of the CDR3: TGTGCCAGCAGTCCTACCCCGCAGGCCGGGGAGCTGTTTTTT.

In its sample, this clone is medium-sized (0.01 to 0.1%). Other DNA sequences in this specimen translate into the identical CDR3. The CDR3 nucleotides read TGTGCCAGCAGGGGGGGACTAGCGGGGACAGATACGCAGTATTTT. It specifies CASRGGLAGTDTQYF. J is TRBJ2-3 and V is TRBV6-5; 13 bases align to TRBD2. CDR1 and CDR2 (germline): MNHEY, SVGAGI. The CDR3 has 15 amino acids. V gave up 6 bases and J gave up 3 bases; unmatched junction bases: 3.

The chain couples TRBV7-2 to TRBJ2-5; 12 nucleotides line up with TRBD2. Germline loops: CDR1 SGHTA, CDR2 FQGNSA. The CDR3 is 18 amino acids. Trimming took 5 bases from V and 1 from J; bases not matched to a gene: 11. CDR3 protein: CASSARLAGANFQETQYF. The DNA for the CDR3 is TGTGCCAGCAGCGCCAGACTAGCGGGGGCGAACTTCCAAGAGACCCAGTACTTC. The variable domain in full, with the rest retrieved from reference TRBV7-2 and TRBJ2-5, is GAGVSQSPSNKVTEKGKDVELRCDPISGHTALYWYRQSLGQGLEFLIYFQGNSAPDKSGLPSDRFSAERTGGSVSTLTIQRTQQEDSAVYLCASSARLAGANFQETQYFGPGTRLLVL.

This sequence joins TRBV7-9 and TRBJ1-1; D remains ambiguous. The CDR3 consists of 12 residues. The germline V gene encodes CDR1 SEHNR and CDR2 FQNEAQ (reference sequence). V gave up 5 bases and J gave up 5 bases, with 9 bases separating them. The CDR3 nucleotides read TGTGCCAGCAGCCTCCCGGGAACTGAAGCTTTCTTT. Residues: CASSLPGTEAFF.

The chain recombines TRBV3-1 (or the pseudogene TRBV3-2) with TRBJ1-1; the D is unclear. The CDR3 length is 14 residues. Trimming took off 0 bases at V and 1 base at J, with 6 bases between the two ends. The germline V gene encodes CDR1 LGHDT and CDR2 YNNKEL (reference sequence). CDR3 protein: CASSQEAGNTEAFF. The CDR3 DNA follows: TGTGCCAGCAGCCAAGAGGCTGGGAACACTGAAGCTTTCTTT.

The V gene is TRBV30, the J gene TRBJ2-7; 11 bases match TRBD2. V lost 1 base and J lost 2; bases outside the gene matches: 10. Germline-derived CDR1 and CDR2 are GTSNPN and SVGIG (reference sequence). The CDR3 is made up of 17 amino acids. The CDR3 region is CAWSDVSATSGAYEQYF. The CDR3 DNA sequence: TGTGCCTGGAGTGACGTCTCGGCGACTAGCGGGGCCTACGAGCAGTACTTC. The full variable domain, with the rest looked up from reference TRBV30 and TRBJ2-7, is SQTIHQWPATLVQPVGSPLSLECTVEGTSNPNLYWYRQAAGRGLQLLFYSVGIGQISSEVPQNLSASRPQDRQFILSSKKLLLSDSGFYLCAWSDVSATSGAYEQYFGPGTRLTVT.

The chain carries TRBV21-1 and TRBJ1-4. TRBV21-1 is annotated as a pseudogene. This CDR3 has 14 residues. CDR3 in amino acids: CASSKVGYGEKLFF. In DNA, the CDR3 is TGTGCCAGCAGCAAAGTCGGTTACGGTGAAAAACTGTTTTTT.